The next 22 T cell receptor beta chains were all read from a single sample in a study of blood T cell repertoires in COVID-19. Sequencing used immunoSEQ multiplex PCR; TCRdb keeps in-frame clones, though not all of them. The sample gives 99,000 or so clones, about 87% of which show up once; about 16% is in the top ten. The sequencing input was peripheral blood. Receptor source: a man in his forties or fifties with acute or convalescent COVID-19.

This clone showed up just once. DNA for the CDR3: TGTGCCATAACTGGACTGCCGAACACTGAAGCTTTCTTT. Its protein product is CAITGLPNTEAFF. This rearrangement joins TRBV10-3 to TRBJ1-1; no reliable D call. The CDR3 extends over 13 amino acids. Trimming shortened V by 9 bases and J by 1 base, and 12 bases separated the two germline ends. CDR1 is ENHRY, CDR2 SYGVKD, per germline.

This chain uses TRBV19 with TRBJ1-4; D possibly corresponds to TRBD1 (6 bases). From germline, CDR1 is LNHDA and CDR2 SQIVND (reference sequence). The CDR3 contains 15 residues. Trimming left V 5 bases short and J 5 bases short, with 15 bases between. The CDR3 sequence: CASSADRMGNEKLFF. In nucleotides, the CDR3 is TGTGCCAGTAGTGCCGACAGGATGGGGAATGAAAAACTGTTTTTT.

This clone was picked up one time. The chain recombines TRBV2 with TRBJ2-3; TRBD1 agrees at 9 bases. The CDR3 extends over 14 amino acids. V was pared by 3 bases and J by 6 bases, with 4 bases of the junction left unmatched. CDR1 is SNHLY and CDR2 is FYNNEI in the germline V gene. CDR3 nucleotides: TGTGCCAGCAGTGAGGGACAGGGTGGGGATACGCAGTATTTT. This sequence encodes CASSEGQGGDTQYF. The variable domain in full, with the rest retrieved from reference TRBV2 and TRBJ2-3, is EPEVTQTPSHQVTQMGQEVILRCVPISNHLYFYWYRQILGQKVEFLVSFYNNEISEKSEIFDDQFSVERPDGSNFTLKIRSTKLEDSAMYFCASSEGQGGDTQYFGPGTRLTVL.

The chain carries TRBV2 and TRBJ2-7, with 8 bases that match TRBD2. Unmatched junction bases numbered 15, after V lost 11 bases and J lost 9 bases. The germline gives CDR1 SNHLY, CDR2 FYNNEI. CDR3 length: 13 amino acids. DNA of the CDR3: TGTGCCTCCCGAACTAGCGGCGAACAATGGCAGTACTTC. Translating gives CASRTSGEQWQYF.

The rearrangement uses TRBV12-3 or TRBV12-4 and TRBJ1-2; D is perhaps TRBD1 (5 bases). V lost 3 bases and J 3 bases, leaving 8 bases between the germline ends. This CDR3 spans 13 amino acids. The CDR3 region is CASSFMTDYGYTF. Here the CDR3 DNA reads TGTGCCAGCAGTTTTATGACAGACTATGGCTACACCTTC.

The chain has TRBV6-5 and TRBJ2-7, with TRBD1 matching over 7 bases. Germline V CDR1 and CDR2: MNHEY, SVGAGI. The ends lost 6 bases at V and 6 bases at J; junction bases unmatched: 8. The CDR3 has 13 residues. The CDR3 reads CASRDRVPGEQYF. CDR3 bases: TGTGCCAGCAGAGACAGGGTCCCTGGCGAGCAGTACTTC.

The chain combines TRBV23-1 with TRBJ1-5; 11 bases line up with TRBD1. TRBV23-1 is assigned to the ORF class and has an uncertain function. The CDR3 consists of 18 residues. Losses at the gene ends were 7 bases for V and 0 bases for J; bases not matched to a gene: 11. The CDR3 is CASTEGQGGGYSNQPQHF. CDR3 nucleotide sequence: TGCGCCAGCACCGAGGGACAGGGGGGGGGCTATAGCAATCAGCCCCAGCATTTT.

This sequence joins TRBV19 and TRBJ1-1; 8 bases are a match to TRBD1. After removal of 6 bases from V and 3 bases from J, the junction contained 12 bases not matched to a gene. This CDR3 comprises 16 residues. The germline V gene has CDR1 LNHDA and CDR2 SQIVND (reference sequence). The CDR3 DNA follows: TGTGCCAGTAGCCTCGCCAGGGGGCTGGGGGACACTGAAGCTTTCTTT. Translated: CASSLARGLGDTEAFF.

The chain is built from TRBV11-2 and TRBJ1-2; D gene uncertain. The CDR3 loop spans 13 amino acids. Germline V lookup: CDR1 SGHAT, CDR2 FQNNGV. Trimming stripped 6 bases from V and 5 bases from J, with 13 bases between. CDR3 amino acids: CASRSREGYGYTF. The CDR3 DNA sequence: TGTGCCAGCAGGTCTCGTGAGGGATATGGCTACACCTTC.

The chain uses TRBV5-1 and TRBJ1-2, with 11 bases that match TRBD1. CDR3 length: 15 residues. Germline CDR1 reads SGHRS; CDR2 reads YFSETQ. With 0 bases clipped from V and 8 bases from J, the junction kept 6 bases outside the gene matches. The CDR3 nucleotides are TGCGCCAGCAGCTTGGCCGGACAGGGGGCGATAGGCTACACCTTC. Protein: CASSLAGQGAIGYTF.

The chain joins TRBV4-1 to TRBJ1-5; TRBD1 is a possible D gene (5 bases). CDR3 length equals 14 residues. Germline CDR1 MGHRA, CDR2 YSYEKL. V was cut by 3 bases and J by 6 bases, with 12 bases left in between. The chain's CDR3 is CASSQGQGRQPQHF. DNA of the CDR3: TGCGCCAGCAGCCAGGGGCAGGGCCGTCAGCCCCAGCATTTT.

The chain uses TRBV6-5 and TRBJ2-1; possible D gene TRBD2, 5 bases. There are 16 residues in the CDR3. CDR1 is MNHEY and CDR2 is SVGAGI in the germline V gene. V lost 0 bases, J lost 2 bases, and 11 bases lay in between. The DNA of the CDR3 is TGTGCCAGCAGTTACTCGACGGGGAGCGCCTACAATGAGCAGTTCTTC. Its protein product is CASSYSTGSAYNEQFF.

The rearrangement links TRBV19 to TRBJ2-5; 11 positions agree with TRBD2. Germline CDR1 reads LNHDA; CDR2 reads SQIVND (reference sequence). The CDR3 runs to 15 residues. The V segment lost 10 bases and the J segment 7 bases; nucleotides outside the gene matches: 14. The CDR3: CATRALAGGLGTQYF. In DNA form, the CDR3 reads TGTGCCACCCGGGCCCTAGCGGGAGGTCTAGGGACCCAGTACTTC.

CDR3 protein: CASRTTGGLTEAFF. The DNA for the CDR3 is TGTGCCAGCAGGACGACAGGGGGCCTCACTGAAGCTTTCTTT. This chain uses TRBV6-5 with TRBJ1-1; 10 bases agree with TRBD1. V lost 6 bases, J lost 4 bases, and 5 bases stayed unmatched. Germline V gene sequence: CDR1 MNHEY, CDR2 SVGAGI. The CDR3 spans 14 residues.

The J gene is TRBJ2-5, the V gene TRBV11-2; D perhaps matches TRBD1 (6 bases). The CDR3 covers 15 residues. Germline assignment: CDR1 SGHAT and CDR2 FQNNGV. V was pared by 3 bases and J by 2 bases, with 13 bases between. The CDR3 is CASSLGWTEQETQYF. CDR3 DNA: TGTGCCAGCAGCTTGGGTTGGACAGAACAAGAGACCCAGTACTTC.

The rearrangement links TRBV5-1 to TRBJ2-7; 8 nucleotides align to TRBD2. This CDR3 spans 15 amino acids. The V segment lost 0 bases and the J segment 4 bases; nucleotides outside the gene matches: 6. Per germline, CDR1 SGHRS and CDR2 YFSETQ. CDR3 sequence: CASSLDTGGPYEQYF. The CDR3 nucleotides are TGCGCCAGCAGCTTGGATACGGGAGGGCCTTACGAGCAGTACTTC.

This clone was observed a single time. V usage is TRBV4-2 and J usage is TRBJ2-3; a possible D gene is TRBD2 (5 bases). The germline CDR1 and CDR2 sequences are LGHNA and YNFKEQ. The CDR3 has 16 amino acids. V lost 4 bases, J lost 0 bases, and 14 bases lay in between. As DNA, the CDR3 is TGTGCCAGCAGCCCCCGAGGGCACAGAAGCACAGATACGCAGTATTTT. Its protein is CASSPRGHRSTDTQYF.

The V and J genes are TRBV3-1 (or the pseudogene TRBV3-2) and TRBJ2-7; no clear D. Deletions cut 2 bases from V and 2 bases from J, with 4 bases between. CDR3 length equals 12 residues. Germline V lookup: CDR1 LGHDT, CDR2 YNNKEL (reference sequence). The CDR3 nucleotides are TGTGCCAGCAGCCAAACGGCCTACGAGCAGTACTTC. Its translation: CASSQTAYEQYF.

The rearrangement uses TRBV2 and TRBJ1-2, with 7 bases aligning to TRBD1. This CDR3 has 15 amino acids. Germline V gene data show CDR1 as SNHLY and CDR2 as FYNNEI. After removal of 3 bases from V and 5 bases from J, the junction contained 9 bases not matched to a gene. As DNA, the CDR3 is TGTGCCAGCAGTGAGGAACAGGGGCCTTCTTATGGCTACACCTTC. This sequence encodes CASSEEQGPSYGYTF. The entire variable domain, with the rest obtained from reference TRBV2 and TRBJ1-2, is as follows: EPEVTQTPSHQVTQMGQEVILRCVPISNHLYFYWYRQILGQKVEFLVSFYNNEISEKSEIFDDQFSVERPDGSNFTLKIRSTKLEDSAMYFCASSEEQGPSYGYTFGSGTRLTVV.

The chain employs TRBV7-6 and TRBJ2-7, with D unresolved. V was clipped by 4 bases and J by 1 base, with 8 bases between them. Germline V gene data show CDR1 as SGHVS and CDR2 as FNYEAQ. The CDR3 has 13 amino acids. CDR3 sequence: CASSWHDSYEQYF. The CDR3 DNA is TGTGCCAGCAGCTGGCATGATTCCTACGAGCAGTACTTC. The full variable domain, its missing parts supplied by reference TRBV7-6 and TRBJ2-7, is GAGVSQSPRYKVTKRGQDVALRCDPISGHVSLYWYRQALGQGPEFLTYFNYEAQQDKSGLPNDRFSAERPEGSISTLTIQRTEQRDSAMYRCASSWHDSYEQYFGPGTRLTVT.

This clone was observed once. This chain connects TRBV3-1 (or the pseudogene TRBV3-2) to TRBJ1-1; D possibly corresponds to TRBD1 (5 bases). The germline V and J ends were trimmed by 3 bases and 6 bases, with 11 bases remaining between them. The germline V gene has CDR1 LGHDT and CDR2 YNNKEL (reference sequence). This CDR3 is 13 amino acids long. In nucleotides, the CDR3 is TGTGCCAGCAGCCACGGGGGATCGGCTGAAGCTTTCTTT. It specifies CASSHGGSAEAFF.

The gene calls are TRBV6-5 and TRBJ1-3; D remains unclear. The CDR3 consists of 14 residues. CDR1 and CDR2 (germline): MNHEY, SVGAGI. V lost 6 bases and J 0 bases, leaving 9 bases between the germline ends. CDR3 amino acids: CASSLDFSGNTIYF. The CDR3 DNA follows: TGTGCCAGCAGCCTAGATTTCTCTGGAAACACCATATATTTT.